This entry features one TCR beta chain sequence. These data are taken from a study of blood T cell repertoires in COVID-19. After removal of 0 bases from V and 5 bases from J, the junction contained 9 bases not matched to a gene. The CDR3 loop spans 17 amino acids. Germline loops: CDR1 SGHRS, CDR2 YFSETQ. The protocol was immunoSEQ multiplex PCR, while the TCRdb copy is restricted to in-frame clones and leaves out a portion. The repertoire consists of under 350,000 clones, with approximately 86% occurring once and the leading ten covering about 4%. The sequence derives from a woman between 40 and 50 years old with acute COVID-19. Sample: PBMCs or T cells enriched from blood (not recorded which). This sequence joins TRBV5-1 and TRBJ2-5; 11 bases align to TRBD2. The CDR3 spells CASSLALASGRMETQYF. CDR3 nucleotide sequence: TGCGCCAGCAGCTTGGCCTTGGCTAGCGGGAGGATGGAGACCCAGTACTTC.